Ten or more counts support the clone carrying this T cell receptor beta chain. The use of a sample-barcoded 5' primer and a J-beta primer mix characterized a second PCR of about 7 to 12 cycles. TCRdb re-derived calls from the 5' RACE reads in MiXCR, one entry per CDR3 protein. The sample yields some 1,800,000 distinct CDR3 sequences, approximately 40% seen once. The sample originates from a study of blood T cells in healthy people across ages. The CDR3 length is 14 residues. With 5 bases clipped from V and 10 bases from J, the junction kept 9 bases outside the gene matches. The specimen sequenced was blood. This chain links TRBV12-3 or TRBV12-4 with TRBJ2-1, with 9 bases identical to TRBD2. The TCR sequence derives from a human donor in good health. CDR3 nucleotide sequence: TGTGCCAGCAGTCTCCGCGGGGGGGCCGGGGAGCAGTTCTTC. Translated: CASSLRGGAGEQFF.